These 25 T cell receptor beta chains originate from one sample sequenced in a study of CD8 T cells in ankylosing spondylitis. Overall study findings and caveats: A TCR beta motif of several highly homologous variants seemed to mark ankylosing spondylitis blood.

In TCRdb, the 5' RACE reads were re-called with MiXCR into one record per CDR3 protein. The sample includes under 550,000 distinct CDR3 sequences, roughly 25% of them seen just once. No antigen has been identified for these receptors. Sequenced: blood, either unsorted or a sorted T cell fraction (not recorded which). All receptors derive from a male donor with ankylosing spondylitis.

This clonotype was found a few times. This chain uses TRBV10-2 with TRBJ1-2; D is ambiguous. The CDR3 is 14 residues long. Trimming pared 0 bases from V and 4 bases from J, leaving 9 bases between. Germline V gene data show CDR1 as WSHSY and CDR2 as SAAADI. DNA of the CDR3: TGCGCCAGCAGTGAGTCGGAACTTAGCTATGGCTACACCTTC. It translates to CASSESELSYGYTF.

Only a few counts were recorded for this clonotype. This chain joins TRBV5-1 and TRBJ2-5, with 7 bases matching TRBD2. The CDR3 runs 16 residues. The V segment lost 7 bases and the J segment 5 bases; nucleotides outside the gene matches: 17. Germline-derived CDR1 and CDR2 are SGHRS and YFSETQ. CDR3 region: CASSKSPGEGLETQYF. The CDR3 coding sequence is TGCGCCAGCTCCAAAAGTCCGGGGGAGGGGTTGGAGACCCAGTACTTC.

This clonotype was observed many times. J is TRBJ2-5 and V is TRBV12-3 or TRBV12-4; D gene uncertain. V was cut by 2 bases and J by 5 bases, with 12 bases left in between. The CDR3 spans 14 residues. CDR3 coding DNA: TGTGCCAGCAGTTTACATGGCGGCAAGGAGACCCAGTACTTC. It yields the protein CASSLHGGKETQYF.

Here the CDR3 reads CASSRDRETSNTGELFF. Written as DNA, the CDR3 is TGTGCCAGCAGCCGGGACAGGGAGACATCGAACACCGGGGAGCTGTTTTTT. The rearrangement links TRBV2 to TRBJ2-2; TRBD1 matches at 9 bases. This CDR3 contains 17 residues. Per germline, CDR1 SNHLY and CDR2 FYNNEI. With 6 bases clipped from V and 0 bases from J, the junction kept 8 bases outside the gene matches. Full variable domain (outside the CDR3, taken from reference TRBV2 and TRBJ2-2): EPEVTQTPSHQVTQMGQEVILRCVPISNHLYFYWYRQILGQKVEFLVSFYNNEISEKSEIFDDQFSVERPDGSNFTLKIRSTKLEDSAMYFCASSRDRETSNTGELFFGEGSRLTVL.

This clonotype was counted only a few times. The V and J genes are TRBV5-6 and TRBJ2-1; D gene ambiguous. The CDR3 sequence is 15 residues long. Trimming removed 2 bases from V and 2 bases from J, with 11 bases in between. Germline values: CDR1 SGHDT, CDR2 YYEEEE. Here the CDR3 reads CASSFLQFPYNEQFF. As DNA, the CDR3 is TGTGCCAGCAGCTTCCTCCAGTTCCCCTACAATGAGCAGTTCTTC.

This clonotype appeared a few times. The rearrangement links TRBV4-2 to TRBJ2-1; D is possibly TRBD1 or TRBD2 (5 bases each). This CDR3 contains 16 residues. CDR1 and CDR2 (germline): LGHNA, YNFKEQ. The germline V and J ends were trimmed by 0 bases and 8 bases, with 17 bases remaining between them. The CDR3 coding sequence is TGTGCCAGCAGCCAAGATTTCAGCGGTAACAGGTATGAGCAGTTCTTC. Amino acids: CASSQDFSGNRYEQFF.

V gene TRBV12-3 or TRBV12-4 combines with J gene TRBJ1-5, with D perhaps TRBD1 (6 bases). The CDR3 extends over 13 amino acids. V was trimmed by 6 bases and J by 4 bases, leaving 10 bases between them. The CDR3 loop reads CASRTDRNQPQHF. The CDR3 region has the DNA TGTGCCAGCAGGACCGACAGGAATCAGCCCCAGCATTTT.

The chain couples TRBV29-1 to TRBJ1-4, with no clear D. Per the germline V gene, CDR1 is SQVTM and CDR2 is ANQGSEA. The CDR3 contains 12 residues. Trimming left V 4 bases short and J 6 bases short, with 9 bases between. This chain's CDR3 is CSVGVGDEKLFF. The CDR3 region has the DNA TGCAGCGTTGGGGTAGGAGATGAAAAACTGTTTTTT.

This clonotype was seen a few times. This sequence joins TRBV12-3 or TRBV12-4 and TRBJ1-3; D not resolved. The CDR3 consists of 14 residues. V lost 3 bases and J lost 1, with 7 bases in between. CDR3 protein: CASSFSISGNTIYF. CDR3 sequence (DNA): TGTGCCAGCAGTTTCTCCATATCTGGAAACACCATATATTTT.

This clonotype occurred a few times. The V and J genes are TRBV5-1 and TRBJ1-5; D remains unclear. Germline V gene data show CDR1 as SGHRS and CDR2 as YFSETQ. The CDR3 is 14 residues long. Trimming cost V 1 base and J 5 bases, with 10 bases left between them. The CDR3 DNA follows: TGCGCCAGCAGCTTGACAGTGGGTTATCAGCCCCAGCATTTT. Residues: CASSLTVGYQPQHF. The full variable domain, with the rest looked up from reference TRBV5-1 and TRBJ1-5, is KAGVTQTPRYLIKTRGQQVTLSCSPISGHRSVSWYQQTPGQGLQFLFEYFSETQRNKGNFPGRFSGRQFSNSRSEMNVSTLELGDSALYLCASSLTVGYQPQHFGDGTRLSIL.

The rearrangement uses TRBV20-1 and TRBJ2-5, with TRBD2 as a possible D gene (7 bases). Germline loops: CDR1 DFQATT, CDR2 SNEGSKA (reference sequence). The CDR3 loop spans 15 amino acids. V was cut by 6 bases and J by 5 bases, with 22 bases left in between. CDR3 loop: CSAHSMGKGGETQYF. CDR3 bases: TGCAGTGCGCATTCAATGGGGAAGGGGGGGGAGACCCAGTACTTC.

This chain links TRBV12-3 or TRBV12-4 with TRBJ2-3; 7 bases match TRBD2. Trimming removed 6 bases from V and 4 bases from J; junction bases left unmatched: 10. This CDR3 contains 15 residues. DNA for the CDR3: TGTGCCAGCAGGGATAGGGGCCTAGCGGCAGATACGCAGTATTTT. Protein sequence: CASRDRGLAADTQYF.

This clonotype has just a few counts. V gene TRBV12-3 or TRBV12-4 combines with J gene TRBJ2-5; the D is unclear. This CDR3 is built from 14 residues. Trimming removed 2 bases at V and 1 base at J, with 8 bases between. CDR3 residues: CASSLSPSQETQYF. The CDR3 coding sequence is TGTGCCAGCAGTTTAAGCCCTAGCCAAGAGACCCAGTACTTC.

The chain recombines TRBV7-9 with TRBJ1-1; D is undetermined. V was cut by 7 bases and J by 6 bases, with 12 bases left in between. Germline assignment: CDR1 SEHNR and CDR2 FQNEAQ (reference sequence). The CDR3 spans 12 residues. CDR3 protein: CASTVFGAEAFF. DNA for the CDR3: TGTGCCAGCACCGTCTTTGGGGCTGAAGCTTTCTTT.

This clonotype was observed a few times. The rearrangement links TRBV12-3 or TRBV12-4 to TRBJ2-5; either TRBD1 or TRBD2 may fit D (6 bases each). This CDR3 spans 16 amino acids. V lost 1 base and J lost 3, with 15 bases in between. The CDR3 DNA reads as TGTGCCAGCAGTTTAGAGTCGGGGGCGTGGGAAGAGACCCAGTACTTC. Protein product: CASSLESGAWEETQYF.

The chain joins TRBV7-8 to TRBJ2-7; no clear D gene. The CDR3 is made up of 15 amino acids. In germline, CDR1 is SGHVS, CDR2 FQNEAQ. The V and J ends lost 0 bases and 3 bases respectively, with 12 bases between them. CDR3 in DNA: TGTGCCAGCAGCTTAGCGGGCAGTACTTACTACGAGCAGTACTTC. Its protein is CASSLAGSTYYEQYF.

J is TRBJ2-3 and V is TRBV27; 11 bases agree with TRBD2. The germline gives CDR1 MNHEY, CDR2 SMNVEV (reference sequence). The CDR3 has 16 amino acids. V was pared by 5 bases and J by 2 bases, with 6 bases of the junction left unmatched. CDR3 in DNA: TGTGCCAGCAGTATAGGACTAGCGGGCTACACAGATACGCAGTATTTT. It translates to CASSIGLAGYTDTQYF.

This chain uses TRBV29-1 with TRBJ2-5; tentative D call: TRBD1 (6 bases). The V gene lost 4 bases and the J gene lost 5 bases, with 20 bases spanning the gap. From germline, CDR1 is SQVTM and CDR2 ANQGSEA. The CDR3 extends over 15 amino acids. CDR3 coding DNA: TGCAGCGTTGGGGGGCTCGACAGTAGGGGGGAGACCCAGTACTTC. Residues: CSVGGLDSRGETQYF.

This clonotype appeared a few times. The rearrangement uses TRBV11-2 and TRBJ2-3; 8 nucleotides match TRBD2. CDR3 length: 18 amino acids. V lost 2 bases to trimming and J lost 4 bases; unmatched junction nucleotides: 14. Germline V gives CDR1 SGHAT, CDR2 FQNNGV. The CDR3 sequence is CASSLKRGAGGPPDTQYF. CDR3 DNA: TGTGCCAGCAGCTTAAAGCGAGGGGCGGGAGGTCCCCCAGATACGCAGTATTTT.

The chain combines TRBV5-1 with TRBJ2-3; TRBD1 agrees at 8 bases. CDR1 is SGHRS and CDR2 is YFSETQ in the germline V gene. There are 14 residues in the CDR3. The J segment lost 4 bases and the V segment lost 7 bases, leaving 8 bases of the junction unmatched. CDR3 sequence (DNA): TGCGCCAGCGCTACAGGGGGTTCGGCAGATACGCAGTATTTT. Amino acids: CASATGGSADTQYF.

This clonotype turned up a few times. The chain uses TRBV20-1 and TRBJ1-1; D gene ambiguous. This CDR3 is 12 amino acids long. Germline CDR1 DFQATT, CDR2 SNEGSKA (reference sequence). Trimming cost V 8 bases and J 0 bases, with 10 bases left between them. DNA for the CDR3: TGCAGTATCACGGGCATGAACACTGAAGCTTTCTTT. Protein: CSITGMNTEAFF.

CDR3 DNA sequence: TGTGCCAGCAGCTCGGGACCACCTATAAACACCGGGGAGCTGTTTTTT. Protein: CASSSGPPINTGELFF. The chain has TRBV7-2 and TRBJ2-2, with D perhaps given as TRBD1 or TRBD2 (5 bases each). The germline gives CDR1 SGHTA, CDR2 FQGNSA. V was clipped by 4 bases and J by 2 bases, with 14 bases between them. This CDR3 has 16 residues.

The chain couples TRBV7-9 to TRBJ1-1, with a weak D call TRBD1 (5 bases). The CDR3 has 14 residues. V lost 5 bases and J 0 bases, leaving 10 bases between the germline ends. Germline V gene sequence: CDR1 SEHNR, CDR2 FQNEAQ (reference sequence). As DNA, the CDR3 is TGTGCCAGCAGCATCAGGGATTTGAACACTGAAGCTTTCTTT. Translating it yields CASSIRDLNTEAFF.

In DNA form, the CDR3 reads TGTGCCAGCAGCCAAGATTTAGGGGGCAACGAGCAGTACTTC. It codes for CASSQDLGGNEQYF. This chain uses TRBV3-1 with TRBJ2-7; 7 bases are shared with TRBD1. Unmatched junction bases numbered 4, after V lost 0 bases and J lost 5 bases. Germline values: CDR1 LGHDT, CDR2 YNNKEL (reference sequence). This CDR3 comprises 14 residues.

The rearrangement links TRBV3-1 to TRBJ1-6; D is undetermined. Trimming shortened V by 1 base and J by 8 bases, and 9 bases separated the two germline ends. CDR1 and CDR2 (germline): LGHDT, YNNKEL (reference sequence). The CDR3 runs to 14 residues. The CDR3 DNA reads TGTGCCAGCAGCCAAGGAACCGGGGATTCACCCCTCCACTTT. Its protein product is CASSQGTGDSPLHF.